This is a list of T cell receptor beta chains from one sample in a study of spatial heterogeneity in lung cancer. TCRdb processed the 5' RACE reads anew with MiXCR; each CDR3 protein has one entry. The sample records some 2,200 distinct CDR3 sequences, about 17% being singletons. The sequencing here drew on PBMCs, taken at surgery. The receptors here all came from a male donor with early-stage non-small cell lung cancer. Both conserved end residues are part of each CDR3. D genes are given only for firm matches. Rows may omit the clone size; those that give it use once, few, many or a size class.

>TRBD2|medium-sized|TRBV19|TRBJ2-5
CASRSGGSGETQYF
TGTGCCAGTAGATCCGGCGGGAGTGGGGAGACCCAGTACTTC
>NA|NA|TRBV11-2|TRBJ2-2
CASSFPPGEETGELFF
TGTGCCAGCAGCTTCCCTCCAGGGGAGGAGACCGGGGAGCTGTTTTTT
>TRBD1|medium-sized|TRBV20-1|TRBJ1-4
CSALTGGEKLFF
TGCAGTGCCCTGACAGGGGGGGAAAAACTGTTTTTT
>NA|NA|TRBV19|TRBJ2-6
CASSFDSSGANVLTF
TGTGCCAGTAGTTTTGATAGCTCTGGGGCCAACGTCCTGACTTTC
>TRBD2|many|TRBV28|TRBJ2-7
CASSFGLADHEQYF
TGTGCCAGCAGTTTCGGACTAGCTGACCACGAGCAGTACTTC
>NA|NA|TRBV7-8|TRBJ1-2
CASSLNLQGGLGGYTF
TGTGCCAGCAGCTTAAACCTCCAAGGGGGTTTGGGTGGCTACACCTTC
>NA|few|TRBV27|TRBJ2-1
CASSLSRRNEQFF
TGTGCCAGCAGTTTAAGTCGGCGTAATGAGCAGTTCTTC
>NA|NA|TRBV4-1|TRBJ1-3
CASSQEGTSGNTIYF
TGCGCCAGCAGCCAAGAGGGGACCTCTGGAAACACCATATATTTT
>TRBD1|few|TRBV12-3/TRBV12-4|TRBJ2-5
CASSPRTGPLETQYF
TGTGCCAGCAGTCCTCGGACAGGGCCGCTGGAGACCCAGTACTTC
>NA|NA|TRBV6-6|TRBJ1-6
CASSYLSNSPLHF
TGTGCCAGCAGTTACCTTAGCAATTCACCCCTCCACTTT